This T cell receptor beta chain stems from a study of OX40 agonist ivuxolimab in advanced cancers. Study context: Partial responses occurred in three patients (one hepatocellular carcinoma, two cutaneous melanoma).

This CDR3 has 14 amino acids. Germline values: CDR1 MDHEN, CDR2 SYDVKM. The germline V and J ends were trimmed by 6 bases and 5 bases, with 16 bases remaining between them. Clones were sequenced by immunoSEQ multiplex PCR, and TCRdb holds only the in-frame ones, with some missing. Of 65,000 to 75,000 clones listed, about nine tenths are singletons. Overall study findings and caveats: Dose levels from 0.1 to 3.0 mg/kg saw CD4+ and CD8+ blood T cells expand clonally by week 6.

Comment on this clone: Its antigen is unidentified.

The clonotype comes from an adult with an advanced solid tumor such as melanoma, head and neck, liver or kidney cancer. The chain links TRBV28 to TRBJ1-2; D may be TRBD1 (5 bases). Sequencing used CD4+ or CD8+ T cells sorted from blood, obtained in a trial of the OX40 agonist ivuxolimab. For the CDR3, the DNA is TGTGCCAGCAGCCAGGGTGGGGGTGGTTATGGCTACACCTTC. Residues: CASSQGGGGYGYTF.